The following is a T cell receptor (beta chain) sequence with its context. Its matching antigen is unknown. PCR used 60 Vbeta primers and 13 Jbeta primers. Clones were read by immunoSEQ multiplex PCR, and TCRdb kept only the in-frame ones, dropping some. Of 95,000 to 120,000 clones listed, roughly 70% are singletons. The CDR3 totals 14 residues. Germline assignment: CDR1 KGHSH and CDR2 LQKENI. The V segment lost 0 bases and the J segment 6 bases; nucleotides outside the gene matches: 2. This entry is derived from a study of cytomegalovirus exposure and HLA in healthy donors. Turning to the study itself: Out of roughly 170 million T cells, an earlier analysis found over 100 million unique TCR beta sequences in total.

General study results and limits: It was only CMV serostatus that was available as immune exposure information. Follow-up analysis seemed to connect common viral pathogens with several of the most significant clusters identified.

The gene calls are TRBV18 and TRBJ1-1, with 9 nucleotides matching TRBD1. The sequence was collected from a woman between 35 and 50 years old in good health and CMV-seropositive. The sample was PBMCs. CDR3 loop: CASSPPDRGAEAFF. CDR3 in DNA: TGTGCCAGCTCACCACCAGACAGGGGGGCTGAAGCTTTCTTT.